The 3 T cell receptor beta chains below come from one sample, sequenced in a study of cytomegalovirus exposure and HLA in healthy donors. Vbeta (60) and Jbeta (13) primers were used in the PCR. Sequencing used immunoSEQ multiplex PCR; TCRdb keeps in-frame clones, though not all of them. Of more than 250,000 clones in the sample, 80% to 90% were seen once. The sequenced sample consisted of PBMCs. Receptors were obtained from a woman aged 18 to 35 in good health and CMV-seronegative.

The chain uses TRBV27 and TRBJ1-2; no clear D gene. V lost 0 bases and J 4 bases, leaving 12 bases between the germline ends. Germline V lookup: CDR1 MNHEY, CDR2 SMNVEV (reference sequence). The CDR3 is 15 residues long. The chain's CDR3 is CASSLSYPGGYGYTF. CDR3 bases: TGTGCCAGCAGTTTATCGTATCCGGGTGGCTATGGCTACACCTTC.

The genes are TRBV29-1 and TRBJ2-3, with 7 nucleotides matching TRBD1. J lost 2 bases, V lost 6 bases, and 8 bases had no gene match. Germline CDR1 and CDR2: SQVTM and ANQGSEA. This CDR3 has 14 amino acids. The CDR3 DNA reads as TGCAGCGTGACAGGGAACTACCACACAGATACGCAGTATTTT. Amino acids: CSVTGNYHTDTQYF.

The chain links TRBV18 to TRBJ1-5; D unclear. Germline V gene data show CDR1 as KGHSH and CDR2 as LQKENI. V was shortened by 4 bases and J by 5 bases, with 9 bases between the two germline ends. This CDR3 region has 13 residues. CDR3 DNA sequence: TGTGCCAGCTCACGGGGAGGTTATCAGCCCCAGCATTTT. Translated: CASSRGGYQPQHF. Using reference TRBV18 and TRBJ1-5 for the parts outside the CDR3, the full variable domain is NAGVMQNPRHLVRRRGQEARLRCSPMKGHSHVYWYRQLPEEGLKFMVYLQKENIIDESGMPKERFSAEFPKEGPSILRIQQVVRGDSAAYFCASSRGGYQPQHFGDGTRLSIL.